This T cell receptor (beta chain) was retrieved from a study of blood T cell repertoires in COVID-19. Study summary: Sources were T cells, B-cell-depleted T cells, or PBMCs; the material itself was cDNA or gDNA.

This CDR3 contains 15 residues. Germline V lookup: CDR1 LGHDT, CDR2 YNNKEL (reference sequence). Trimming shortened V by 4 bases and J by 3 bases, and 12 bases separated the two germline ends. As processed by the authors: Reference gene primer amplification yielded estimated nucleated cell counts. Profiled with immunoSEQ multiplex PCR; TCRdb holds only in-frame clones, not every one. The DNA gave D and trimming, while V, J and clone size come from that table. The data contain about 250,000 clones, 86% of them seen just once; the ten biggest clones take up 1.5% to 2%. Participants had their cohort set by participant-reported clinical history.

The sequenced sample was PBMCs or T cells enriched from blood (not recorded which). The clonotype originates from a middle-aged man who had recovered from COVID-19. The chain joins TRBV3-1 (or the pseudogene TRBV3-2) to TRBJ2-2, with D possibly being TRBD2 (7 bases). CDR3 loop: CASSPRGADTGELFF. The CDR3 nucleotides read TGTGCCAGCAGCCCTCGGGGGGCCGACACCGGGGAGCTGTTTTTT.